This T cell receptor (beta chain) was sequenced in a study of Ad26.COV2.S vaccination and SARS-CoV-2 variants (dated by TCRdb to the early 2020s). Context from the whole study: TCRbeta repertoire sequencing served as the tool for gauging how specific and how broad the SARS-CoV-2-reactive T cell receptors were following Ad26.COV2.S vaccination. The TCR-sequenced set comprised approximately 32 samples: about 19 Ad26.COV2.S vaccine recipients, 5 placebo recipients and 8 SARS-CoV-2 convalescent individuals.

Worth noting for this clone: Its antigen is unknown. No base quality information exists; no much larger clone differs at one position. In the same sample, other DNA sequences code for this CDR3.

According to the study, the label for this sample's time point signals: individuals recovered from natural SARS-CoV-2 infection. The immunoSEQ Assay was used to sequence TCRbeta CDR3 regions. After extraction, genomic DNA underwent amplification by bias-controlled multiplex PCR, followed by high-throughput sequencing. The published analysis was carried out like this. To quantify the absolute abundance of every unique TCRbeta CDR3 region, sequences were collapsed and filtered. Usable DNA was measured by amplifying reference genes present in all nucleated cells, and TCRbeta template counts were normalized to that usable DNA to estimate T cell fraction. Repertoire TCRs were annotated as SARS-CoV-2-specific by exact matching of V gene, CDR3 amino acid sequence and J gene to a known reactive TCR set. The reference SARS-CoV-2 TCR set was derived from MIRA and filtered for enrichment in COVID-19-positive ImmuneCODE repertoires, a step that removed public or cross-reactive TCRs. Using the MIRA antigens, annotated TCRs were further analysed by specific ORF or by position within an ORF. Breadth was defined as annotated unique rearrangements over total unique productive rearrangements; depth was the summed frequency of those rearrangements. TCR breadth was compared between groups using two-sided Wilcoxon rank-sum tests. The table comes from immuneACCESS by way of TCRdb, which keeps in-frame sequences with V and J called. Part of the clones is missing from these tables; in studies checked, under half for an unresolved V gene and the rest for unknown reasons. D and trimming come from the DNA, and the V and J calls and clone size come from that table. This sample gives about 350,000 clones in total; around 90% of them show up just once. The ten largest clones add up to about 3.9% of the sample.

CDR1 and CDR2 were assigned from the germline V gene as SGHDN and FVKESK. The junction shows trimming of 1 base on V and 2 bases on J, plus 0 bases between the germline ends. Counted from cysteine to phenylalanine, this CDR3 has 11 amino acids. Only the CDR3 part of the read is kept: 33 bases, read in frame from the first base. The study at large found these results: Spike-specific TCR breadth was higher in Ad26.COV2.S recipients than in placebo recipients (P = 0.0014). After vaccination, spike-specific CD8+ and CD4+ T cell responses were reported to show substantial breadth. According to the authors, total T cell responses may have been underestimated by the TCR breadth and depth analyses. Vaccine and placebo recipients had similar non-spike TCR breadth, a finding consistent with the vaccine containing only spike.

This sequence was found in a human donor who had recovered from COVID-19. In this chain, TRBV14 is recombined with TRBJ2-7; the D gene is not confidently resolved. The specimen comprised peripheral blood, sampled after recovery from COVID-19. The DNA reads as follows: TGTGCCAGCAGCCAAGCCTACGAGCAGTACTTC. It encodes CASSQAYEQYF.